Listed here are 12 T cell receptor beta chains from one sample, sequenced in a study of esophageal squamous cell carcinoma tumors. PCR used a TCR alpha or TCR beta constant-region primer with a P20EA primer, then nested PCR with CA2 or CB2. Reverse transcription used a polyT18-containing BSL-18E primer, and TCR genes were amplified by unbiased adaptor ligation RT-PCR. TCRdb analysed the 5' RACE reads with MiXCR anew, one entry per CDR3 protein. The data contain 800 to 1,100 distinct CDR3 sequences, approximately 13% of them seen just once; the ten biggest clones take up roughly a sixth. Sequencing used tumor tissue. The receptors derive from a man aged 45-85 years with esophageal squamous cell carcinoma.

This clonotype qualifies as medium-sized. CDR3 loop: CASSLAVLKETQYF. CDR3 bases: TGTGCCAGCAGTTTGGCGGTATTGAAAGAGACCCAGTACTTC. This rearrangement joins TRBV28 to TRBJ2-5, with no clear D. Trimming cost V 3 bases and J 3 bases, with 11 bases left between them. This CDR3 is built from 14 residues. Germline CDR1 and CDR2: MDHEN and SYDVKM.

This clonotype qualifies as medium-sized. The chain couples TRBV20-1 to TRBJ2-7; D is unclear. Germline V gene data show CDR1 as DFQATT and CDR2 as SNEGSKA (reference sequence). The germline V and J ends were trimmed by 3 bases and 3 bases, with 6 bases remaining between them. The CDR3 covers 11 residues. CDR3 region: CSASWGYEQYF. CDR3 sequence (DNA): TGCAGTGCTAGCTGGGGCTACGAGCAGTACTTC.

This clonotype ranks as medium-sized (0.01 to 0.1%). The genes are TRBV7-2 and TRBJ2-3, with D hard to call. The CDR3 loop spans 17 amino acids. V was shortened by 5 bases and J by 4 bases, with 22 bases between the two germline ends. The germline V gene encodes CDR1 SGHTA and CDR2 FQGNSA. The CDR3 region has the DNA TGTGCCAGCAGCCCCTATGCGGTAACTCTATACGCAGATACGCAGTATTTT. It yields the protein CASSPYAVTLYADTQYF.

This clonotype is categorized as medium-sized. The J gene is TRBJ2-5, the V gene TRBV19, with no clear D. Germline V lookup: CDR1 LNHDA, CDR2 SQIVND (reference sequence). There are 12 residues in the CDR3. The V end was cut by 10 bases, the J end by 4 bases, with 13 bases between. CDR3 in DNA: TGTGCCACCGGGCCTTGGGGAGAGACCCAGTACTTC. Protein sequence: CATGPWGETQYF.

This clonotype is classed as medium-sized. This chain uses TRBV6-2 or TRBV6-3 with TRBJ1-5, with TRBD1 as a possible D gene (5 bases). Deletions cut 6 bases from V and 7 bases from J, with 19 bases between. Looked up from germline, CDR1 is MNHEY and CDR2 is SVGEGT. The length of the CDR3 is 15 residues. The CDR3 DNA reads TGTGCCAGCAGGAAATCGGGGGGTGACAAGCAGCCCCAGCATTTT. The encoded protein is CASRKSGGDKQPQHF.

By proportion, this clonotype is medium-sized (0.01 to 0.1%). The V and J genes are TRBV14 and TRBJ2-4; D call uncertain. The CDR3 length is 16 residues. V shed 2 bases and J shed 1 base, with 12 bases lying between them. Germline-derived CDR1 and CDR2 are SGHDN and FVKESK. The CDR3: CASSQTLDRAKNIQYF. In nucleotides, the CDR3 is TGTGCCAGCAGCCAAACGTTGGACCGGGCCAAAAACATTCAGTACTTC. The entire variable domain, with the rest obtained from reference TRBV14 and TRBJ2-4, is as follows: EAGVTQFPSHSVIEKGQTVTLRCDPISGHDNLYWYRRVMGKEIKFLLHFVKESKQDESGMPNNRFLAERTGGTYSTLKVQPAELEDSGVYFCASSQTLDRAKNIQYFGAGTRLSVL.

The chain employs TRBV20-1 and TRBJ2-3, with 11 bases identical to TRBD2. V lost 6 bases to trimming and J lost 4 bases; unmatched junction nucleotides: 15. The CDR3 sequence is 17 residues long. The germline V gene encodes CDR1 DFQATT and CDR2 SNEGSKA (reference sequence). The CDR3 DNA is TGCAGTGCCACTTCGACTAGCGGGAAGGTCATTGCAGATACGCAGTATTTT. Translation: CSATSTSGKVIADTQYF.

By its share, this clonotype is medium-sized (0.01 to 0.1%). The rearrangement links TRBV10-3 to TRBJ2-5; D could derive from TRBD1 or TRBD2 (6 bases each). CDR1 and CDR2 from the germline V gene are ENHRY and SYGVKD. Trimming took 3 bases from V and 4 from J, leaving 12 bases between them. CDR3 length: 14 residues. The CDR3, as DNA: TGTGCCATCAGTGAAGAGGGGGGAGGAGAGACCCAGTACTTC. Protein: CAISEEGGGETQYF.

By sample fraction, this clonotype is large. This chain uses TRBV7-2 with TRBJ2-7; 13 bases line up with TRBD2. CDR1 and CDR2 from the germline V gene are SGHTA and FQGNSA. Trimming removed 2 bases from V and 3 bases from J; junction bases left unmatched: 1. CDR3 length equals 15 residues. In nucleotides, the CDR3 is TGTGCCAGCAGCTTAAGGACTAGCGGGAGCTACGAGCAGTACTTC. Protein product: CASSLRTSGSYEQYF.

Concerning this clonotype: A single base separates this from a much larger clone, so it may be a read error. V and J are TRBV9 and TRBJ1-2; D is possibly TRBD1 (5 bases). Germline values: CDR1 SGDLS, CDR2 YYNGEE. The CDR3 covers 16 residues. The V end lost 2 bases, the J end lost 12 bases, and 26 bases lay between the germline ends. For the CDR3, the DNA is TGTGCCAGCAGCGTTGGAGACAGTATGGGGTACTATAGCGACACCTTC. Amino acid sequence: CASSVGDSMGYYSDTF. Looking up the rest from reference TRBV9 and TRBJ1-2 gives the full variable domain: DSGVTQTPKHLITATGQRVTLRCSPRSGDLSVYWYQQSLDQGLQFLIQYYNGEERAKGNILERFSAQQFPDLHSELNLSSLELGDSALYFCASSVGDSMGYYSDTFGSGTRLTVV.

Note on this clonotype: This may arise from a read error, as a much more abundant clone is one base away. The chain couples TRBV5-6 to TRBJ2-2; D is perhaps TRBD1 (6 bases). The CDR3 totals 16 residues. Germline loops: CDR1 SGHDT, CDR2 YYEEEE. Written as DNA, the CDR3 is TGTGCCAGCAGCAGGTTCCGGGACACGGACACCGGGGAGCGGTTTTTT. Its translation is CASSRFRDTDTGERFF. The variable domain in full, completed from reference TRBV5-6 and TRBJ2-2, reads DAGVTQSPTHLIKTRGQQVTLRCSPKSGHDTVSWYQQALGQGPQFIFQYYEEEERQRGNFPDRFSGHQFPNYSSELNVNALLLGDSALYLCASSRFRDTDTGERFFGEGSRLTVL.

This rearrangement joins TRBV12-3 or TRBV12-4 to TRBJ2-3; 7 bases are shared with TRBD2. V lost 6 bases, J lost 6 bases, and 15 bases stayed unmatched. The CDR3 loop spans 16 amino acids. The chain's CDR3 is CASSQGQGGEGDTQYF. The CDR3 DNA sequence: TGTGCCAGCAGCCAGGGCCAGGGCGGGGAGGGGGATACGCAGTATTTT.